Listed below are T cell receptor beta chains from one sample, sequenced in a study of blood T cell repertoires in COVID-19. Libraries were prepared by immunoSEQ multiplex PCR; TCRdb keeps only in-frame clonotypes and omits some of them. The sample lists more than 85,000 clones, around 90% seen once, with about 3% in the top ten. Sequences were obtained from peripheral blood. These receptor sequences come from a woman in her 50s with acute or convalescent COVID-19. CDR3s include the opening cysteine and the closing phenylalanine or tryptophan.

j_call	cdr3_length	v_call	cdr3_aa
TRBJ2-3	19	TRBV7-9	CASSLVRGSPISSTDTQYF
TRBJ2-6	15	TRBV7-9	CASSTEGAGANVLTF
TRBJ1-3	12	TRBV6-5	CASSSAGNTIYF
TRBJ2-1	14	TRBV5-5	CASSLGQGLHEQFF
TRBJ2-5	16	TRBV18	CASSPSQLAGEETQYF
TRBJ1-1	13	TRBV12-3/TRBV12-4	CASRLHPGTEAFF
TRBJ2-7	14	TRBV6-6	CASSRGTISYEQYF
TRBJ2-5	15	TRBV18	CASSPGLAMGETQYF
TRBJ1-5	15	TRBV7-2	CASSNRQGPGQPQHF
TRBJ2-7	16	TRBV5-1	CASSPGLAGGPYEQYF
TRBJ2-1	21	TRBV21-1	CASSKASSGLAALGSYNEQFF
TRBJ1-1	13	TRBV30	CAWMTGGGTEAFF
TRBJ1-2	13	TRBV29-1	CSVEQGAGVGYTF
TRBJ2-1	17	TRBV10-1	CASSGLAGRATYNEQFF
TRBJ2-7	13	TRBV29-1	CSVVDGGAHEQYF
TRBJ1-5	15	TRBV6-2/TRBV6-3	CASSTHQGWNQPQHF
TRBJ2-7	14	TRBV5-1	CASNPGLAGGEQYF
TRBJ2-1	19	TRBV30	CAWSGGTRGAKGSYNEQFF
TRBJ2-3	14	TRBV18	CASSPTGGTDTQYF
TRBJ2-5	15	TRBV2	CASSTPASGSETQYF
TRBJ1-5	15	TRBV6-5	CASSRIRGDPQPQHF
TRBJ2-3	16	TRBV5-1	CASSRLAGGGTDTQYF
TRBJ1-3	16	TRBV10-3	CAISLDRTSSGNTIYF
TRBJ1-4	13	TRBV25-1	CASSGNINEKLFF
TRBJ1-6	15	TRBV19	CASSTGTDARSPLHF
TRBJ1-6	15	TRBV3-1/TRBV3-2	CASRLGGSDNSPLHF
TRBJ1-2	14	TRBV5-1	CASSLAWQGFGYTF
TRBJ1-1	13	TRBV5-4	CASSLALDREAFF
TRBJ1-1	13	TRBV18	CASSPAGDTEAFF
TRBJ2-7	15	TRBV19	CASSMVRTGAHEQYF
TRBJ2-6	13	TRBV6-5	CASSRGGANVLTF
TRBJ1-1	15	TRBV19	CASSPPGRGYTEAFF
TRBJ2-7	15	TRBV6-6	CASSYSPTQGGEQYF
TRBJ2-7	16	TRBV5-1	CASSLGTSGSSYEQYF
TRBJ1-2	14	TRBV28	CASSLPEVNYGYTF
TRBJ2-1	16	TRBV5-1	CASSTGTSGSYNEQFF
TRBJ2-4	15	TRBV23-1	CASSQMAHPWNIQYF
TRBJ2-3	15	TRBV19	CASSIRVRDTDTQYF
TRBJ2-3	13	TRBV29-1	CSVGPQGSDTQYF
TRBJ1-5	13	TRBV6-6	CASRTGMNQPQHF
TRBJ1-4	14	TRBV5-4	CASSLRGPNEKLFF
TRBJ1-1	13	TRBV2	CATRLQVNTEAFF
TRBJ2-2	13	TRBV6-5	CARGTGNTGELFF